The 10 T cell receptor beta chains below all came from one sample that was sequenced in a study of T cells in localized non-small cell lung cancer. Here immunoSEQ multiplex PCR was the method, and the copy in TCRdb shows in-frame clones only, minus some. Among fewer than 100,000 clones listed, about 91% were seen once. The sample in question was peripheral blood, obtained before any cancer treatment. The receptors derive from a man aged 40-75 years with stage I squamous cell lung carcinoma.

The rearrangement links TRBV11-2 to TRBJ2-3, with D hard to call. The length of the CDR3 is 13 residues. CDR1 and CDR2 from the germline V gene are SGHAT and FQNNGV. V was cut by 0 bases and J by 6 bases, with 7 bases left in between. CDR3 DNA sequence: TGTGCCAGCAGCTTAGATCGGGTGGATACGCAGTATTTT. It codes for CASSLDRVDTQYF.

The V call is TRBV27, the J call TRBJ2-7; D might be TRBD1 (7 bases). The CDR3 is made up of 15 amino acids. Germline CDR1 MNHEY, CDR2 SMNVEV (reference sequence). V was clipped by 6 bases and J by 0 bases, with 15 bases between them. The CDR3 DNA reads TGTGCCAGCAGGGCGGGACAGATTTTCTCCTACGAGCAGTACTTC. Protein sequence: CASRAGQIFSYEQYF.

The chain recombines TRBV6-1 with TRBJ2-7, with 9 bases lining up with TRBD1. This CDR3 is 13 amino acids long. Germline values: CDR1 MNHNS, CDR2 SASEGT. V was pared by 8 bases and J by 2 bases, with 4 bases of the junction left unmatched. In DNA form, the CDR3 reads TGTGCCAGCCGCGGACAGGGGCCCTACGAGCAGTACTTC. Translation: CASRGQGPYEQYF.

The chain joins TRBV9 to TRBJ1-3; D is uncertain. Germline assignment: CDR1 SGDLS and CDR2 YYNGEE. Trimming removed 4 bases at V and 1 base at J, with 18 bases between. The CDR3 sequence is 17 residues long. The CDR3: CASSLNHRGLSGNTIYF. CDR3 coding DNA: TGTGCCAGCAGCCTCAACCACCGCGGTCTATCTGGAAACACCATATATTTT.

J is TRBJ2-4 and V is TRBV6-5, with D tentatively TRBD1 (6 bases). V dropped 4 bases and J dropped 3 bases, with 7 bases sitting between them. CDR1 and CDR2 (germline): MNHEY, SVGAGI. The CDR3 is 13 amino acids. As DNA, the CDR3 is TGTGCCAGCAGTTCGGACAGCAAAAACATTCAGTACTTC. This translates into CASSSDSKNIQYF.

CDR3 residues: CASSPQGAPGKNTEAFF. For the CDR3, the DNA is TGTGCCAGCTCACCCCAGGGGGCTCCCGGGAAGAACACTGAAGCTTTCTTT. V and J are TRBV18 and TRBJ1-1, with 8 nucleotides matching TRBD1. CDR3 length equals 17 residues. V dropped 3 bases and J dropped 1; count of bases not matched to a gene: 10. Germline V gene lookup returns CDR1 KGHSH and CDR2 LQKENI.

The rearrangement links TRBV5-1 to TRBJ2-7; maybe TRBD2 (5 bases). CDR1 is SGHRS and CDR2 is YFSETQ in the germline V gene. Trimming stripped 5 bases from V and 2 bases from J, with 11 bases between. The CDR3 has 13 residues. CDR3 coding DNA: TGCGCCAGCAGTGCTGGAGCGGCCTACGAGCAGTACTTC. It codes for CASSAGAAYEQYF.

This clone was found a few times. V gene TRBV5-1 combines with J gene TRBJ2-3, with 7 bases lining up with TRBD2. The ends lost 6 bases at V and 2 bases at J; junction bases unmatched: 6. This CDR3 has 14 residues. The germline V gene has CDR1 SGHRS and CDR2 YFSETQ. The CDR3 loop reads CASKVGGTTDTQYF. The DNA for the CDR3 is TGCGCCAGCAAGGTCGGGGGGACCACAGATACGCAGTATTTT. The entire variable domain, with the rest obtained from reference TRBV5-1 and TRBJ2-3, is as follows: KAGVTQTPRYLIKTRGQQVTLSCSPISGHRSVSWYQQTPGQGLQFLFEYFSETQRNKGNFPGRFSGRQFSNSRSEMNVSTLELGDSALYLCASKVGGTTDTQYFGPGTRLTVL.

This chain links TRBV5-1 with TRBJ2-7; weak D call: TRBD1 (6 bases). The CDR3 is 15 residues long. The germline CDR1 and CDR2 sequences are SGHRS and YFSETQ. The V and J ends lost 3 bases and 2 bases respectively, with 15 bases between them. CDR3 amino acids: CASSSGTTSTYEQYF. The DNA for the CDR3 is TGCGCCAGCAGCTCCGGGACAACTTCTACCTACGAGCAGTACTTC.

The rearrangement links TRBV7-9 to TRBJ2-1; D could derive from TRBD1 or TRBD2 (6 bases each). The germline V and J ends were trimmed by 1 base and 0 bases, with 13 bases remaining between them. The CDR3 is 17 residues long. Looked up from germline, CDR1 is SEHNR and CDR2 is FQNEAQ (reference sequence). CDR3 amino acids: CASSLGVGGSSYNEQFF. In DNA form, the CDR3 reads TGTGCCAGCAGCTTAGGAGTAGGGGGGAGCTCCTACAATGAGCAGTTCTTC.